These 13 T cell receptor beta chains were sequenced from one sample in a study of blood T cells in healthy people across ages. Together with a sample-barcoded 5' primer, a J-beta primer mix was included in a second PCR lasting about 6 to 12 cycles. MiXCR, applied by TCRdb to the 5' RACE reads, yields one record per CDR3 protein. Here the sample spans 910,000 or so distinct CDR3 sequences, roughly 50% being singletons. Source material: blood. The receptors were gathered from a woman aged 55-69 years in good health.

The chain has TRBV5-6 and TRBJ2-7, with a possible D match to TRBD2 (5 bases). Looked up from germline, CDR1 is SGHDT and CDR2 is YYEEEE. Between the trimmed V and J ends, which lost 2 bases and 4 bases, there was a span of 13 bases. The CDR3 contains 14 residues. The CDR3 loop reads CASSFLSRTYEQYF. CDR3 sequence (DNA): TGTGCCAGCAGCTTTCTTTCCAGGACTTACGAGCAGTACTTC.

The chain joins TRBV7-2 to TRBJ2-3; no clear D. Trimming removed 6 bases at V and 0 bases at J, with 10 bases between. Germline-derived CDR1 and CDR2 are SGHTA and FQGNSA. The CDR3 spans 14 residues. The CDR3 loop is CASSYGLSTDTQYF. The CDR3, as DNA: TGTGCCAGCAGTTACGGGTTGAGCACAGATACGCAGTATTTT.

The rearrangement joins TRBV5-1 to TRBJ2-1; 7 positions agree with TRBD1. The trim removed 4 bases at V and 4 bases at J, leaving 8 bases unmatched. The CDR3 totals 15 residues. Germline CDR1 SGHRS, CDR2 YFSETQ. The CDR3 is CASSLTGTDYNEQFF. The CDR3 region has the DNA TGCGCCAGCAGCCTTACCGGGACAGATTACAATGAGCAGTTCTTC.

The rearrangement uses TRBV12-3 or TRBV12-4 and TRBJ1-6; D is possibly TRBD1 (5 bases). V was trimmed by 0 bases and J by 10 bases, leaving 16 bases between them. This CDR3 comprises 16 residues. The CDR3 loop is CASSLARGVSESPLHF. The CDR3 coding sequence is TGTGCCAGCAGTTTAGCGCGGGGGGTGTCTGAATCACCCCTCCACTTT.

This clonotype was observed a handful of times. The chain links TRBV7-2 to TRBJ2-7; 12 bases are shared with TRBD2. V dropped 6 bases and J dropped 4; count of bases not matched to a gene: 7. This CDR3 is 15 amino acids long. The germline CDR1 and CDR2 sequences are SGHTA and FQGNSA. DNA for the CDR3: TGTGCCAGCAGTCCGACTAGCGGGAGTGTGTACGAGCAGTACTTC. Protein: CASSPTSGSVYEQYF.

This clonotype was counted only a few times. V gene TRBV5-1 combines with J gene TRBJ2-7; possibly TRBD1 for D (7 bases). Germline-derived CDR1 and CDR2 are SGHRS and YFSETQ. The CDR3 runs 14 residues. V lost 0 bases and J lost 6, with 13 bases in between. The CDR3 spells CASSLDGQGGEQYF. CDR3 coding DNA: TGCGCCAGCAGCTTGGATGGCCAGGGGGGCGAGCAGTACTTC.

This chain connects TRBV20-1 to TRBJ2-3; D is perhaps TRBD2 (5 bases). Germline assignment: CDR1 DFQATT and CDR2 SNEGSKA (reference sequence). V dropped 4 bases and J dropped 0 bases, with 11 bases sitting between them. CDR3 size: 14 residues. The CDR3 spells CSAIDLASTDTQYF. For the CDR3, the DNA is TGCAGTGCTATAGATCTAGCTAGCACAGATACGCAGTATTTT.

The J gene is TRBJ2-1, the V gene TRBV2; TRBD2 is a possible D gene (5 bases). Germline values: CDR1 SNHLY, CDR2 FYNNEI. The CDR3 loop spans 15 amino acids. V lost 10 bases, J lost 7 bases, and 23 bases lay in between. The chain's CDR3 is CATLHGLFFPNEQFF. In DNA, the CDR3 is TGTGCCACTCTACATGGACTTTTTTTCCCGAATGAGCAGTTCTTC.

This clonotype turned up a few times. This sequence joins TRBV6-2 or TRBV6-3 and TRBJ2-7; D gene uncertain. Germline V gives CDR1 MNHEY, CDR2 SVGEGT. Trimming took off 2 bases at V and 6 bases at J, with 8 bases between the two ends. CDR3 length: 12 residues. CDR3 in amino acids: CASSYMGFEQYF. DNA for the CDR3: TGTGCCAGCAGTTACATGGGTTTCGAGCAGTACTTC.

This chain connects TRBV20-1 to TRBJ2-1; D tentatively fits TRBD1 or TRBD2 (5 bases each). The germline V and J ends were trimmed by 2 bases and 8 bases, with 7 bases remaining between them. Germline V gives CDR1 DFQATT, CDR2 SNEGSKA (reference sequence). The CDR3 length is 11 residues. The CDR3 protein is CSARMGDEQFF. CDR3 nucleotide sequence: TGCAGTGCTAGAATGGGGGATGAGCAGTTCTTC.

This clonotype appeared a few times. The chain joins TRBV6-2 or TRBV6-3 to TRBJ1-5, with 9 bases identical to TRBD1. After removal of 6 bases from V and 0 bases from J, the junction contained 6 bases not matched to a gene. This CDR3 is 16 amino acids long. Germline V lookup: CDR1 MNHEY, CDR2 SVGEGT. The CDR3 sequence: CASRPGTGSSNQPQHF. CDR3 sequence (DNA): TGTGCCAGCAGACCAGGGACAGGGAGTAGCAATCAGCCCCAGCATTTT.

This clonotype has only a few counts. The chain is built from TRBV7-2 and TRBJ2-7; 12 nucleotides agree with TRBD2. This CDR3 has 18 amino acids. The germline V gene encodes CDR1 SGHTA and CDR2 FQGNSA. V trimming: 0 bases; J trimming: 4 bases; junction bases outside the gene matches: 10. This CDR3 is CASSLAVGLAGGGYEQYF. CDR3 nucleotide sequence: TGTGCCAGCAGCTTAGCGGTGGGGCTAGCGGGAGGGGGATACGAGCAGTACTTC.

DNA for the CDR3: TGTGCCAGCAGTGAACCTAGCTACGAGCAGTTCTTC. This gives the protein CASSEPSYEQFF. The V call is TRBV6-1, the J call TRBJ2-1; D is perhaps TRBD2 (5 bases). This CDR3 comprises 12 residues. The V gene's germline CDR1 is MNHNS and CDR2 SASEGT. Trimming cost V 2 bases and J 10 bases, with 9 bases left between them.